A single sample gave rise to the 6 T cell receptor beta chains below, sequenced in a study of shared clonotypes between healthy human individuals. The method was immunoSEQ multiplex PCR; TCRdb's version includes in-frame clones alone and lacks a portion of them. The sample lists fewer than 1 million clones, about 96% occurring once. In the naive CD8 group, cells lacked CD45RO and were positively selected for CCR7, so terminally differentiated effector memory CD45RA+ cells were left out. The sample taken for sequencing was naive CD8+ T cells sorted from blood. The receptor source for this set is a young man in good health.

Note on this clone: The same CDR3 arises from other DNA sequences in this sample as well. CDR3 sequence: CASSVVGLAAYNEQFF. In DNA, the CDR3 is TGTGCCAGCAGCGTAGTCGGACTAGCGGCCTACAATGAGCAGTTCTTC. The chain recombines TRBV9 with TRBJ2-1; 10 positions agree with TRBD2. CDR3 length: 16 amino acids. CDR1 is SGDLS and CDR2 is YYNGEE in the germline V gene. V dropped 0 bases and J dropped 2; count of bases not matched to a gene: 2.

The CDR3 DNA follows: TGTGCCAGCAATACCGGGACAAAGACTAATCAGCCCCAGCATTTT. It is translated as CASNTGTKTNQPQHF. The V call is TRBV28, the J call TRBJ1-5, with a possible D match to TRBD1 (6 bases). The ends were cut back, 7 bases at V and 4 bases at J, with 17 bases in the middle. The length of the CDR3 is 15 residues. Germline V lookup: CDR1 MDHEN, CDR2 SYDVKM. Full variable domain (rest looked up from reference TRBV28 and TRBJ1-5): DVKVTQSSRYLVKRTGEKVFLECVQDMDHENMFWYRQDPGLGLRLIYFSYDVKMKEKGDIPEGYSVSREKKERFSLILESASTNQTSMYLCASNTGTKTNQPQHFGDGTRLSIL.

The rearrangement joins TRBV2 to TRBJ1-5; 9 bases fit TRBD1. The junction had 1 base not matched to a gene; V was cut back by 1 base and J by 0 bases. CDR1 is SNHLY, CDR2 FYNNEI, per germline. This CDR3 contains 16 residues. CDR3 sequence reads: CASSEGDRDSNQPQHF. Here the CDR3 DNA reads TGTGCCAGCAGTGAAGGGGACAGGGATAGCAATCAGCCCCAGCATTTT. Full variable domain (outside the CDR3, taken from reference TRBV2 and TRBJ1-5): EPEVTQTPSHQVTQMGQEVILRCVPISNHLYFYWYRQILGQKVEFLVSFYNNEISEKSEIFDDQFSVERPDGSNFTLKIRSTKLEDSAMYFCASSEGDRDSNQPQHFGDGTRLSIL.

The chain recombines TRBV2 with TRBJ2-3, with 10 bases aligning to TRBD2. The CDR3 extends over 15 amino acids. Germline loops: CDR1 SNHLY, CDR2 FYNNEI. The junction had 6 bases not matched to a gene; V was cut back by 7 bases and J by 2 bases. As DNA, the CDR3 is TGTGCCAGCACAGCGGGAGGGTCCTACACAGATACGCAGTATTTT. It specifies CASTAGGSYTDTQYF.

The V gene is TRBV5-1, the J gene TRBJ1-1; D may be TRBD1 (5 bases). The CDR3 length is 14 residues. Germline V CDR1 and CDR2: SGHRS, YFSETQ. The germline V and J ends were trimmed by 3 bases and 2 bases, with 11 bases remaining between them. The CDR3 coding sequence is TGCGCCAGCAGCTCCTACCGGGACAACACTGAAGCTTTCTTT. As protein: CASSSYRDNTEAFF.

The gene calls are TRBV5-1 and TRBJ1-1; 7 bases line up with TRBD1. The CDR3 consists of 15 residues. The germline V gene has CDR1 SGHRS and CDR2 YFSETQ. V was clipped by 1 base and J by 3 bases; unmatched bases: 6. The chain's CDR3 is CASSLYQGVDTEAFF. Written as DNA, the CDR3 is TGCGCCAGCAGCTTGTACCAGGGGGTAGACACTGAAGCTTTCTTT.